The 16 T cell receptor beta chains below all came from one sample that was sequenced in a study of blood T cell repertoires in COVID-19. Using immunoSEQ multiplex PCR, the repertoire was profiled, and TCRdb retains in-frame clones only, with some absent. The data show 100,000 to 150,000 clones, 65% to 90% seen once. Input material: peripheral blood. The receptors shown here come from a man older than 75 with active or convalescent COVID-19.

The chain combines TRBV28 with TRBJ1-2, with D possibly being TRBD1 (5 bases). From germline, CDR1 is MDHEN and CDR2 SYDVKM. V was cut by 3 bases and J by 5 bases, with 7 bases left in between. This CDR3 contains 12 residues. CDR3 sequence (DNA): TGTGCCAGCAGTTTGGGGCGTTATGGCTACACCTTC. As protein: CASSLGRYGYTF.

This chain uses TRBV11-2 with TRBJ2-5; TRBD1 aligns across 7 bases. CDR3 size: 13 residues. Germline loops: CDR1 SGHAT, CDR2 FQNNGV. Germline trimming cut 6 bases from V and 2 bases from J; bases unmatched to any gene: 3. The CDR3 loop is CASSRDSQETQYF. CDR3 bases: TGTGCCAGCAGTCGGGACAGTCAAGAGACCCAGTACTTC. The full variable domain, completed using reference TRBV11-2 and TRBJ2-5, is EAGVAQSPRYKIIEKRQSVAFWCNPISGHATLYWYQQILGQGPKLLIQFQNNGVVDDSQLPKDRFSAERLKGVDSTLKIQPAKLEDSAVYLCASSRDSQETQYFGPGTRLLVL.

The chain has TRBV7-2 and TRBJ2-1; 9 positions match TRBD2. V lost 5 bases, J lost 6 bases, and 8 bases stayed unmatched. Germline loops: CDR1 SGHTA, CDR2 FQGNSA. The CDR3 runs 15 residues. As DNA, the CDR3 is TGTGCCAGCAGCCTGTTAGCGGGGGTCCTCAATGAGCAGTTCTTC. Translation: CASSLLAGVLNEQFF.

The genes are TRBV7-2 and TRBJ2-2, with 8 positions matching TRBD2. Germline CDR1 and CDR2: SGHTA and FQGNSA. This CDR3 is built from 16 residues. V gave up 3 bases and J gave up 0 bases; unmatched junction bases: 3. CDR3 loop: CASSLGTSSNTGELFF. For the CDR3, the DNA is TGTGCCAGCAGCTTGGGGACTAGTTCGAACACCGGGGAGCTGTTTTTT.

The J gene is TRBJ1-2, the V gene TRBV4-1, with TRBD1 identical over 9 bases. Germline loops: CDR1 MGHRA, CDR2 YSYEKL. This CDR3 spans 16 amino acids. Trimming removed 5 bases from V and 6 bases from J; junction bases left unmatched: 13. The CDR3 here is CASSSYTGGGHDGYTF. The CDR3 region has the DNA TGCGCCAGCAGCTCCTACACAGGGGGCGGACATGATGGCTACACCTTC.

The chain recombines TRBV24-1 with TRBJ1-1, with D possibly TRBD1 on 6 matching bases. The CDR3 spans 14 residues. V was cut by 10 bases and J by 0 bases, with 14 bases left in between. Germline V gene lookup returns CDR1 KGHDR and CDR2 SFDVKD. CDR3 DNA: TGTGCCACACAGGGTACCTCCATGAACACTGAAGCTTTCTTT. This codes for CATQGTSMNTEAFF.

This CDR3 reads CASSLGHPSQETQYF. The CDR3 region has the DNA TGTGCCAGTTCTTTAGGACACCCTTCCCAAGAGACCCAGTACTTC. This chain links TRBV7-3 with TRBJ2-5, with D possibly being TRBD1 (5 bases). V dropped 9 bases and J dropped 1 base, with 18 bases sitting between them. Germline V gives CDR1 SGHTA, CDR2 FQGTGA. CDR3 length: 15 residues.

This clone appeared a few times. The chain uses TRBV27 and TRBJ2-7, with TRBD2 identical over 7 bases. Looked up from germline, CDR1 is MNHEY and CDR2 is SMNVEV (reference sequence). CDR3 length equals 16 residues. The V segment lost 2 bases and the J segment 2 bases; nucleotides outside the gene matches: 9. The CDR3 DNA follows: TGTGCCAGCAGTTTAATTGGAGGGAGGGTCGCCTACGAGCAGTACTTC. It specifies CASSLIGGRVAYEQYF.

This chain uses TRBV7-3 with TRBJ2-3, with 10 bases fitting TRBD2. The germline gives CDR1 SGHTA, CDR2 FQGTGA. This CDR3 region has 18 residues. The V and J ends lost 1 base and 3 bases, in that order; junction bases with no gene match: 10. CDR3 in DNA: TGTGCCAGCAGCTTAAGAGGTCGTAGCGGGGGGACTACAGATACGCAGTATTTT. This codes for CASSLRGRSGGTTDTQYF. Supplemented by reference TRBV7-3 and TRBJ2-3, the full variable domain reads GAGVSQTPSNKVTEKGKYVELRCDPISGHTALYWYRQSLGQGPEFLIYFQGTGAADDSGLPNDRFFAVRPEGSVSTLKIQRTERGDSAVYLCASSLRGRSGGTTDTQYFGPGTRLTVL.

J is TRBJ1-5 and V is TRBV12-5, with D unclear. Trimming removed 7 bases at V and 0 bases at J, with 13 bases between. The CDR3 sequence is 15 residues long. CDR1 and CDR2 from the germline V gene are LGHNT and FRNRAP. The CDR3 bases are TGTGCTAGTGCCTTAGCGGACGGTAGCAATCAGCCCCAGCATTTT. It is translated as CASALADGSNQPQHF.

The V and J genes are TRBV5-4 and TRBJ1-4, with TRBD1 matching 9 bases. CDR1 is SGHNT and CDR2 is YYREEE in the germline V gene (reference sequence). V was pared by 2 bases and J by 4 bases, with 3 bases of the junction left unmatched. The CDR3 consists of 15 residues. CDR3 nucleotide sequence: TGTGCCAGCAGCTTAACAGGGGGCAGTAATGAAAAACTGTTTTTT. Translation: CASSLTGGSNEKLFF. The variable domain in full, with the rest retrieved from reference TRBV5-4 and TRBJ1-4, is ETGVTQSPTHLIKTRGQQVTLRCSSQSGHNTVSWYQQALGQGPQFIFQYYREEENGRGNFPPRFSGLQFPNYSSELNVNALELDDSALYLCASSLTGGSNEKLFFGSGTQLSVL.

This chain uses TRBV5-1 with TRBJ2-3; 11 bases are a match to TRBD1. The CDR3 spans 16 residues. Germline CDR1 reads SGHRS; CDR2 reads YFSETQ. V lost 3 bases, J lost 2 bases, and 5 bases stayed unmatched. CDR3 sequence reads: CASSSRTGGYTDTQYF. The CDR3 DNA reads TGCGCCAGCAGCTCCCGGACAGGGGGCTACACAGATACGCAGTATTTT. The full variable domain, its missing parts supplied by reference TRBV5-1 and TRBJ2-3, is KAGVTQTPRYLIKTRGQQVTLSCSPISGHRSVSWYQQTPGQGLQFLFEYFSETQRNKGNFPGRFSGRQFSNSRSEMNVSTLELGDSALYLCASSSRTGGYTDTQYFGPGTRLTVL.

This chain joins TRBV28 and TRBJ2-1, with TRBD2 matching over 10 bases. The CDR3 has 14 residues. The J segment lost 9 bases and the V segment lost 11 bases, leaving 13 bases of the junction unmatched. Germline CDR1 reads MDHEN; CDR2 reads SYDVKM. The CDR3 DNA follows: TGTGCCGCCAATCTAGCGGGGGTGTTCCGTGAGCAGTTCTTC. This encodes CAANLAGVFREQFF. Supplemented by reference TRBV28 and TRBJ2-1, the full variable domain reads DVKVTQSSRYLVKRTGEKVFLECVQDMDHENMFWYRQDPGLGLRLIYFSYDVKMKEKGDIPEGYSVSREKKERFSLILESASTNQTSMYLCAANLAGVFREQFFGPGTRLTVL.

This sequence joins TRBV19 and TRBJ2-5; 11 bases match TRBD2. V shed 7 bases and J 4 bases; nucleotides not matched to a gene: 8. CDR3 size: 15 residues. Germline V gene sequence: CDR1 LNHDA, CDR2 SQIVND (reference sequence). CDR3 nucleotides: TGTGCCAGTACCGACCCCGGACTAGCGGGAGAGACCCAGTACTTC. Protein sequence: CASTDPGLAGETQYF.

The genes are TRBV5-4 and TRBJ2-5, with 7 nucleotides matching TRBD2. The CDR3 covers 15 residues. CDR1 SGHNT and CDR2 YYREEE come from the germline V gene (reference sequence). The ends lost 3 bases at V and 1 base at J; junction bases unmatched: 6. CDR3 DNA: TGTGCCAGCAGCTGGCGGGGGTCGCTCCAAGAGACCCAGTACTTC. Amino acid sequence: CASSWRGSLQETQYF.

CDR3 in amino acids: CASSFGPGRYNSPLHF. Here the CDR3 DNA reads TGTGCCAGCAGCTTTGGTCCAGGGCGGTATAATTCACCCCTCCACTTT. V is TRBV5-6 and J is TRBJ1-6, with a weak D call TRBD1 (5 bases). The ends were cut back, 2 bases at V and 4 bases at J, with 13 bases in the middle. Germline CDR1 is SGHDT and CDR2 is YYEEEE. CDR3 length: 16 residues. Full variable domain (remainder filled in from reference TRBV5-6 and TRBJ1-6): DAGVTQSPTHLIKTRGQQVTLRCSPKSGHDTVSWYQQALGQGPQFIFQYYEEEERQRGNFPDRFSGHQFPNYSSELNVNALLLGDSALYLCASSFGPGRYNSPLHFGNGTRLTVT.